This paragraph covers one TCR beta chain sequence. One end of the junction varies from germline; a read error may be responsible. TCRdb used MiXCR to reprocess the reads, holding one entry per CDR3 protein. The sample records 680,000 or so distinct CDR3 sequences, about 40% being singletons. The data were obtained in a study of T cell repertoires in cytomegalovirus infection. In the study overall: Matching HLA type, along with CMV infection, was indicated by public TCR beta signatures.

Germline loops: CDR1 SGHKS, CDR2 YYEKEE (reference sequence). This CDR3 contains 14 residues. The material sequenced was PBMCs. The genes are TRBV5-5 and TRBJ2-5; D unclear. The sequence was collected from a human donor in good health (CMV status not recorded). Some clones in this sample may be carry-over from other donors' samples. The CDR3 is CASSPRTYHETKYF. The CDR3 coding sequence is TGTGCCAGCAGCCCCAGGACGTATCACGAGACCAAGTACTTC. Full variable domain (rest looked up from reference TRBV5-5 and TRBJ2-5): DAGVTQSPTHLIKTRGQQVTLRCSPISGHKSVSWYQQVLGQGPQFIFQYYEKEERGRGNFPDRFSARQFPNYSSELNVNALLLGDSALYLCASSPRTYHETKYFGPGTRLLVL.